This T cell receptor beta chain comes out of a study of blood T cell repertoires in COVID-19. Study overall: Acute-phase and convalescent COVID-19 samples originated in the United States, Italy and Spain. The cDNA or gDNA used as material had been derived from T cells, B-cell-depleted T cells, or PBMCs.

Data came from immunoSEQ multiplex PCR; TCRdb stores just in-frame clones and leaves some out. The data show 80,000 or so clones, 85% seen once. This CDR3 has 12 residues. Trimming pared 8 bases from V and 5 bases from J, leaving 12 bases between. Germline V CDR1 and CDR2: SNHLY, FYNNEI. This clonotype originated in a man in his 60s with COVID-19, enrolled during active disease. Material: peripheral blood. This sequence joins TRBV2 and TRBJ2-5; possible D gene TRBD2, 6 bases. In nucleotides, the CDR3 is TGTGCCAGCCGGAGGGACGGGGAGACCCAGTACTTC. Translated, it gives CASRRDGETQYF.